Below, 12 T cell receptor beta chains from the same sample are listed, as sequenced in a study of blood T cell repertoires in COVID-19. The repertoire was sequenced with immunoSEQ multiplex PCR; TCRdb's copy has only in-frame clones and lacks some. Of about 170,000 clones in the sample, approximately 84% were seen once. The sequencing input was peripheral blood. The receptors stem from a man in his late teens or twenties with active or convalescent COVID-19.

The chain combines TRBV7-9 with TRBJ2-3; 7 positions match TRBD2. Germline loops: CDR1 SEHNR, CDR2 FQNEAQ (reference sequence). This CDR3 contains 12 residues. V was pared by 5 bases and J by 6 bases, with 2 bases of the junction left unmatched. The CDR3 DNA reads TGTGCCAGCAGCCCCGGGGGGGATACGCAGTATTTT. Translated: CASSPGGDTQYF.

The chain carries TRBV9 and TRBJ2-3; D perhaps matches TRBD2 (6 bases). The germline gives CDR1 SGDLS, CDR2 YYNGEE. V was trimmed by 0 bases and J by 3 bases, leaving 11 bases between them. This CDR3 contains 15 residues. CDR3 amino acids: CASSVVLASTDTQYF. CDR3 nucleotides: TGTGCCAGCAGCGTAGTACTAGCCTCGACAGATACGCAGTATTTT.

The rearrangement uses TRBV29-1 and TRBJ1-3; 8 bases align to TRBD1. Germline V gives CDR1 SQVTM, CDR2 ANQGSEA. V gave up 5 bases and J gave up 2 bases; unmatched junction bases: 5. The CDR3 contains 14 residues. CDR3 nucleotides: TGCAGCGTTAATCAGGGGGCGGCTGGAAACACCATATATTTT. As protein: CSVNQGAAGNTIYF.

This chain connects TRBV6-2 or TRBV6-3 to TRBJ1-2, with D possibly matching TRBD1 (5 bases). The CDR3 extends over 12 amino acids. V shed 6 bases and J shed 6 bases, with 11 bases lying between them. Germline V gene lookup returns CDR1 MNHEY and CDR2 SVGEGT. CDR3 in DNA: TGTGCCAGCAGCACCGGGGGGGATGGCTACACCTTC. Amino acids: CASSTGGDGYTF.

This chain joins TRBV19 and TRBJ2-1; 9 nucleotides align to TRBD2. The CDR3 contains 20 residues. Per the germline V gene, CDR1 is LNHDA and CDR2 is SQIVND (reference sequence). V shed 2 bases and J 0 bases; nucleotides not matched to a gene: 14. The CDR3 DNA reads TGTGCCAGTAGTATATTTGAGGTCGCGGGGGGGCCCCTCTCCTACAATGAGCAGTTCTTC. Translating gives CASSIFEVAGGPLSYNEQFF.

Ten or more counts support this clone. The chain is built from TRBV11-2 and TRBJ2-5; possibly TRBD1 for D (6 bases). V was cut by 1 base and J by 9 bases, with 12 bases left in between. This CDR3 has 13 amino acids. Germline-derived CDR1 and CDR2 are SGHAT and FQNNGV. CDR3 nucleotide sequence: TGTGCCAGCAGCTTAGGACAGGCCACGTCCCAGTACTTC. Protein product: CASSLGQATSQYF. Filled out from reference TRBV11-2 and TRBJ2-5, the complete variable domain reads EAGVAQSPRYKIIEKRQSVAFWCNPISGHATLYWYQQILGQGPKLLIQFQNNGVVDDSQLPKDRFSAERLKGVDSTLKIQPAKLEDSAVYLCASSLGQATSQYFGPGTRLLVL.

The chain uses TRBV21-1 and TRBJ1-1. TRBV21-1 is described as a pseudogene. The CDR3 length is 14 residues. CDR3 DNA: TGTGCCAGCAGCAAGGCGGGTGTAGGGACTGAAGCTTTCTTT. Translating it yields CASSKAGVGTEAFF.

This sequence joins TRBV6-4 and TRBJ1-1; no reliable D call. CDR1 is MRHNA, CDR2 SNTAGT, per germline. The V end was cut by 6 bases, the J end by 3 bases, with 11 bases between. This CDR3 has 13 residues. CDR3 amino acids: CASSLRDDTEAFF. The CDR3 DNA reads TGTGCCAGCAGCCTCCGAGATGACACTGAAGCTTTCTTT.

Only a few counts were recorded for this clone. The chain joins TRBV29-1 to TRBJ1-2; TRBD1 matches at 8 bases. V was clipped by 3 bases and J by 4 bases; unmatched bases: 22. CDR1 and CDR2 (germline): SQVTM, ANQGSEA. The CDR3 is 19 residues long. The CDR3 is CSVESSLWDRRFPAYGYTF. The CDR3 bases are TGCAGCGTTGAGAGTTCACTGTGGGACAGGCGTTTTCCTGCCTATGGCTACACCTTC.

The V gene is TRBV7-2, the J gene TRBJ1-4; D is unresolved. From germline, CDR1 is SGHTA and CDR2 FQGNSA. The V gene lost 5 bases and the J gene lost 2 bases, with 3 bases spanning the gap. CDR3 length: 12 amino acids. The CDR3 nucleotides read TGTGCCAGCAGCCTCACTAATGAAAAACTGTTTTTT. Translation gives CASSLTNEKLFF.

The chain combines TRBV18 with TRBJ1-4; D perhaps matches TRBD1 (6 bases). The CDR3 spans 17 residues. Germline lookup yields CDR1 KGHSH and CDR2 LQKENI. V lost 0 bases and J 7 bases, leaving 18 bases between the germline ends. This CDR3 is CASSPPLTTGGGEKLFF. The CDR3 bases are TGTGCCAGCTCACCACCCCTCACGACAGGAGGAGGTGAAAAACTGTTTTTT.

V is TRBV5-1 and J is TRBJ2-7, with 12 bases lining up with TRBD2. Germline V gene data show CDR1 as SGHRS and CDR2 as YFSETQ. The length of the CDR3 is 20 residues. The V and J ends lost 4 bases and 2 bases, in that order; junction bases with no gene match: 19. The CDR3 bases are TGCGCCAGCAGCAGCGTGCAGTTGACTAGCGGGAGAGGCTTAACCTACGAGCAGTACTTC. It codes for CASSSVQLTSGRGLTYEQYF.